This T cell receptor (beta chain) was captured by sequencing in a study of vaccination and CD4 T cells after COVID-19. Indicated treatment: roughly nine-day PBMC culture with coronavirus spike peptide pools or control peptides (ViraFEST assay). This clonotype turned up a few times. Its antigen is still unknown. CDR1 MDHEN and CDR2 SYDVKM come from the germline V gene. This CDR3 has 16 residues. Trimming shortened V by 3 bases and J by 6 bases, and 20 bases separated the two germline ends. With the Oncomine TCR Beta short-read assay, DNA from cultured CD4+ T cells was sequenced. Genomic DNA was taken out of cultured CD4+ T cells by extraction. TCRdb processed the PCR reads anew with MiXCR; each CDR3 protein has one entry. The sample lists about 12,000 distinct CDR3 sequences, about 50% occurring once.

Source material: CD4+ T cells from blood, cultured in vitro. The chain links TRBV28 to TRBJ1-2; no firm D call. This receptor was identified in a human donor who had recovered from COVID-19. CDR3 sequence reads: CASSLPTVIGRNGYTF. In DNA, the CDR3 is TGTGCCAGCAGTTTGCCCACAGTGATAGGGCGGAATGGCTACACCTTC.